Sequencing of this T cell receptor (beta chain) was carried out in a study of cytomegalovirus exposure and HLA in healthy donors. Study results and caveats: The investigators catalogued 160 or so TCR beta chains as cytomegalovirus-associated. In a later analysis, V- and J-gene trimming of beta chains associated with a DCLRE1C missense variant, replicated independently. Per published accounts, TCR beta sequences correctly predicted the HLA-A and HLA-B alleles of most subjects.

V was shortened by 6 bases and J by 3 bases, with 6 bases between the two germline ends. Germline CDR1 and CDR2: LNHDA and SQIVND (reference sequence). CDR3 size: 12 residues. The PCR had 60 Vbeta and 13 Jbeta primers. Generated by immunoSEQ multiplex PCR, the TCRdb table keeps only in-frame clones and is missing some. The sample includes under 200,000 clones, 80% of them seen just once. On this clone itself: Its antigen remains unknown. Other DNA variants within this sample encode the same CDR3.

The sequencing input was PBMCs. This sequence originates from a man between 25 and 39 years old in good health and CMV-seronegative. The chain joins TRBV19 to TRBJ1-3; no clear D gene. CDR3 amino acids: CASRASGNTIYF. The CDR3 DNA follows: TGTGCCAGTAGGGCAAGTGGAAACACCATATATTTT. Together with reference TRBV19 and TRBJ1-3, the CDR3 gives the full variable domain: DGGITQSPKYLFRKEGQNVTLSCEQNLNHDAMYWYRQDPGQGLRLIYYSQIVNDFQKGDIAEGYSVSREKKESFPLTVTSAQKNPTAFYLCASRASGNTIYFGEGSWLTVV.